This T cell receptor (beta chain) was obtained from a study of Ad26.COV2.S vaccination and SARS-CoV-2 variants. Background on the study: Within the COV1001 Ad26.COV2.S trial arm, the donor was enrolled.

This clone was counted a few times. Its antigen is not known. Unmatched junction bases numbered 12, after V lost 4 bases and J lost 4 bases. Germline V gene lookup returns CDR1 MNHEY and CDR2 SVGEGT. The CDR3 sequence is 16 residues long. General study results and limits: Breadth measured for non-spike TCRs was similar across vaccine and placebo recipients.

The table came from immunoSEQ multiplex PCR; TCRdb's copy has only in-frame clones and leaves some out. The sample consists of 350,000 to 500,000 clones, approximately 90% of them appearing once. Treatment of the sample: about 20 received Ad26.COV2.S at low or high dose, single or two shots; several received placebo; per-sample allocation not given. Samples came from day 63 after the first vaccine or placebo injection. The sequencing here drew on peripheral blood, taken in a trial of Ad26.COV2.S vaccine versus placebo. V usage is TRBV6-2 or TRBV6-3 and J usage is TRBJ1-1, with 7 bases fitting TRBD1. The receptor comes from a person aged 18-65 years who received the Ad26.COV2.S COVID-19 vaccine or a placebo. The CDR3 spells CASSSLGGRDSTEAFF. The CDR3 DNA reads TGTGCCAGCAGTTCCCTAGGGGGCAGAGATAGCACTGAAGCTTTCTTT.